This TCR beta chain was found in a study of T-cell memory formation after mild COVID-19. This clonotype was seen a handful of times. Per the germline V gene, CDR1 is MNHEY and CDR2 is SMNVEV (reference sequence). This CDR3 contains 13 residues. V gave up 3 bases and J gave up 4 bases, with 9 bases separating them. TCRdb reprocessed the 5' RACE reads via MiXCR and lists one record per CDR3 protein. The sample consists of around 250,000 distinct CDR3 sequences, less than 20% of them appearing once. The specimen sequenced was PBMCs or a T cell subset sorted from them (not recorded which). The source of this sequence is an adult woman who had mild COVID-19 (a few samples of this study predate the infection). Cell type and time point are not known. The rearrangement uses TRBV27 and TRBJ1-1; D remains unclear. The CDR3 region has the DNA TGTGCCAGCAGTTTTCGGTCAGCCACTGAAGCTTTCTTT. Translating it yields CASSFRSATEAFF.